Below, one T cell receptor beta chain is given with its context. The data originate from a study of CXCR3-negative and CXCR3-positive naive CD8 T cells. The length of the CDR3 is 15 residues. Germline assignment: CDR1 MNHEY and CDR2 SVGAGI. CD45RO-CCR7+CD27+CD95- marked naive CD8+ T cells. Preparation of TRB cDNA libraries relied on 5' RACE carrying UMI labels. One entry per CDR3 protein, without DNA, is what TCRdb gives after re-calling the 5' RACE reads. Its table records fewer than 80,000 distinct CDR3 sequences. The sequenced sample was naive CXCR3- CD8+ T cells from blood. Subset indicated: CD45RO-CCR7+CD27+CD95- naive CD8+ T cells lacking CXCR3 (TNR3-). This TCR was sampled from a human donor in good health. Some clones in this sample may be carry-over from other donors' samples. The V and J genes are TRBV6-5 and TRBJ1-4. The CDR3 loop reads CASSLSGTTNEKLFF.